This T cell receptor beta chain was sequenced during a study of blood T cell repertoires in COVID-19. Method: immunoSEQ multiplex PCR; TCRdb's copy keeps in-frame clones and lacks some. The sample includes about 160,000 clones, approximately 87% seen only once; the top ten take about a tenth. Followed over time, Seattle patients had been enrolled while infection was active. V gave up 5 bases and J gave up 5 bases, with 15 bases separating them. In germline, CDR1 is SGHVS, CDR2 FQNEAQ. The CDR3 length is 14 residues. The sequenced material came from peripheral blood. The V gene is TRBV7-8, the J gene TRBJ1-1, with D perhaps matching TRBD1 (5 bases). This clonotype was sampled from a woman aged 70-85 years with COVID-19, enrolled during active disease. CDR3 sequence (DNA): TGTGCCAGCAGCCGCCAGGGTCGAAGGACTGAAGCTTTCTTT. This encodes CASSRQGRRTEAFF.